This record concerns one TCR beta chain sequence. Repertoires were generated with immunoSEQ multiplex PCR, while TCRdb's copy carries only in-frame clones and drops some. The sample holds approximately 87,000 clones, approximately 78% seen once. The sample originates from a study of blood T cell repertoires in COVID-19. Across the whole study: Donors in the United States, Italy and Spain gave samples during acute or convalescent COVID-19. PBMCs, B-cell-depleted T cells, or T cells were the source of the cDNA or gDNA that made up the material.

After removal of 5 bases from V and 8 bases from J, the junction contained 5 bases not matched to a gene. CDR3 size: 13 residues. CDR1 and CDR2 from the germline V gene are MDHEN and SYDVKM. The chain links TRBV28 to TRBJ1-2; 10 nucleotides align to TRBD1. Sequences were obtained from peripheral blood. The receptor was isolated from a woman older than 75 with acute or convalescent COVID-19. The CDR3 sequence is CASSGGQGRGYTF. The CDR3 bases are TGTGCCAGCAGTGGGGGACAGGGGAGAGGCTACACCTTC.